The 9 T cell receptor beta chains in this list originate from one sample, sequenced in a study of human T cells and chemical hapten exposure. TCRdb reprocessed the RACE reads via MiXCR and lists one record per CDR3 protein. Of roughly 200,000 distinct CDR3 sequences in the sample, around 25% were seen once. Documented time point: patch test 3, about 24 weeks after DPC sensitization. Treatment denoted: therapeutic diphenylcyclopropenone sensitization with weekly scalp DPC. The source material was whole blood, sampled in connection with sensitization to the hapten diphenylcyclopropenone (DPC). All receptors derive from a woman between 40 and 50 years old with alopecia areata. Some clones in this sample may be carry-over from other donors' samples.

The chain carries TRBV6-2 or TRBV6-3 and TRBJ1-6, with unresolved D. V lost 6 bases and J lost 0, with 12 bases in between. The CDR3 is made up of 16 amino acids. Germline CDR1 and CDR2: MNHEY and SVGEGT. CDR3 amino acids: CASSARGVSYNSPLHF. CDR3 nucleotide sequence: TGTGCCAGCAGCGCTCGGGGTGTCTCCTATAATTCACCCCTCCACTTT.

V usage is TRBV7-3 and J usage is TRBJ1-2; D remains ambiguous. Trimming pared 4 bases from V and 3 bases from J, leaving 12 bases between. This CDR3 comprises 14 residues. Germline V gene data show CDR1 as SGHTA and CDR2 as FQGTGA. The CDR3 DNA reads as TGTGCCAGCAGCTACAACGCAGCGGACTATGGCTACACCTTC. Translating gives CASSYNAADYGYTF.

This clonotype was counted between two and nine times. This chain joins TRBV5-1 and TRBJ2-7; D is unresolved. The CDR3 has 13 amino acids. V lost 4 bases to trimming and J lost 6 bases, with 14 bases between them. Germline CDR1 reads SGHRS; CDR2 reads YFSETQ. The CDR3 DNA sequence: TGCGCCAGCAGCGATCCAAGTACCTCCGAGCAGTACTTC. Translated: CASSDPSTSEQYF.

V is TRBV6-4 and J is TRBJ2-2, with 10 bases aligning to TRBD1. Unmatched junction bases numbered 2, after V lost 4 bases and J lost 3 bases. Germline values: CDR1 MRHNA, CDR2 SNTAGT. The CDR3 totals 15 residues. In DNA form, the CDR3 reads TGTGCCAGCAGTGCCGGGACAGGGGACACCGGGGAGCTGTTTTTT. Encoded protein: CASSAGTGDTGELFF.

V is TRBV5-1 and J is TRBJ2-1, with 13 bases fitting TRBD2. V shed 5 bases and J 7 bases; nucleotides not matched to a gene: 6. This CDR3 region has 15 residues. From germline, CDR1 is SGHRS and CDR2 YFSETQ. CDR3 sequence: CASRPPGLAGNEQFF. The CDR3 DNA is TGCGCCAGCAGACCCCCGGGACTAGCGGGGAATGAGCAGTTCTTC. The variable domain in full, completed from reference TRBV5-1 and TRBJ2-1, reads KAGVTQTPRYLIKTRGQQVTLSCSPISGHRSVSWYQQTPGQGLQFLFEYFSETQRNKGNFPGRFSGRQFSNSRSEMNVSTLELGDSALYLCASRPPGLAGNEQFFGPGTRLTVL.

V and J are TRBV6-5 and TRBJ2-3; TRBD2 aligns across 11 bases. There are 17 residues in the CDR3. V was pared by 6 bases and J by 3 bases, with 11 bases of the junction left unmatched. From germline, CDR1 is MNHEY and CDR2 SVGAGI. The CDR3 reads CASSQTGTSGLTDTQYF. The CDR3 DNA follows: TGTGCCAGCAGCCAGACCGGGACTAGCGGACTTACAGATACGCAGTATTTT.

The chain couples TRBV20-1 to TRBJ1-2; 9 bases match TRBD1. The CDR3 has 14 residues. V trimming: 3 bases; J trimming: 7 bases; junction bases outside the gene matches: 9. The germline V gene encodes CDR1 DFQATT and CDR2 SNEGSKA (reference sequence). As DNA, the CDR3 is TGCAGTGCTAGCACTGGACAGGGGATGAGTGGCTACACCTTC. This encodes CSASTGQGMSGYTF.

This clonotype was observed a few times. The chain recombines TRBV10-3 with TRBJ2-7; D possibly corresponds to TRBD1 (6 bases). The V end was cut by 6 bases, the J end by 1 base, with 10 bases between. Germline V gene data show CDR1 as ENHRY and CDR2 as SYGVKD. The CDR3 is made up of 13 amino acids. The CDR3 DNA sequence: TGTGCCATCAGGACCACAGGGTCCTACGAGCAGTACTTC. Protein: CAIRTTGSYEQYF.

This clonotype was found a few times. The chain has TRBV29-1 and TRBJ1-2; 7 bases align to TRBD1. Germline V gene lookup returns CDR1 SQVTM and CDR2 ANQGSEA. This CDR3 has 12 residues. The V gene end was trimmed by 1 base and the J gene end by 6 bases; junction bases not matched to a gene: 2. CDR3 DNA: TGCAGCGTTGAAGTCGGGACAGATGGCTACACCTTC. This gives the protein CSVEVGTDGYTF.